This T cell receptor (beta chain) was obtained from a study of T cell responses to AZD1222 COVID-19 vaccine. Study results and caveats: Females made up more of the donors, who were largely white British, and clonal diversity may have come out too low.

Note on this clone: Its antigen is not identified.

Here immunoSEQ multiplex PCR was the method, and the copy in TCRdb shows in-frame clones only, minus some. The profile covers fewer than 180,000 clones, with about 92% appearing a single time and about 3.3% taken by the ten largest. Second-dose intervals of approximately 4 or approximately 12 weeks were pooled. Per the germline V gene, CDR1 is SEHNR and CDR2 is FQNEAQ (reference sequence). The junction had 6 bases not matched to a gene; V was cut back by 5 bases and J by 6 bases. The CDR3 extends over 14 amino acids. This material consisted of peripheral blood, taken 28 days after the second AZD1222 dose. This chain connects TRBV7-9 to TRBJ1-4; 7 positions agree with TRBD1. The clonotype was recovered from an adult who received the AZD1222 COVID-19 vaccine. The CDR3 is CASSATGSDEKLFF. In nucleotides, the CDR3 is TGTGCCAGCAGCGCGACAGGGTCGGATGAAAAACTGTTTTTT.